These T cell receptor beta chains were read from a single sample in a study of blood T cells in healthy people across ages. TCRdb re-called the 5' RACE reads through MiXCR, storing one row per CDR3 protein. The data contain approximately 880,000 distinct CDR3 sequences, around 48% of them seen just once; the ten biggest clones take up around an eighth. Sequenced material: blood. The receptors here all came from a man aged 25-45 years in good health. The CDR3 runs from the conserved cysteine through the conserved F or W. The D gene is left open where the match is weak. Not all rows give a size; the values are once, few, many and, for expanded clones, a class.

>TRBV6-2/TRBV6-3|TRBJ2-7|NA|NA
TGTGCCAGCAGTTACCCGCCCGGACGGAGATCCTACGAGCAGTACTTC
CASSYPPGRRSYEQYF
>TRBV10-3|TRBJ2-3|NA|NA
TGTGCGGGGAGCTCGGGGACGCCTAGCACAGATACGCAGTATTTT
CAGSSGTPSTDTQYF
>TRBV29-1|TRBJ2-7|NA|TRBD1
TGCAGCGTTGCCGAGGACAGGGACAACTCCTACGAGCAGTACTTC
CSVAEDRDNSYEQYF
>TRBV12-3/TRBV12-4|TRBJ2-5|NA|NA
TGTGCCAGCAGTTTATCAGGGATGGAGACCCAGTACTTC
CASSLSGMETQYF
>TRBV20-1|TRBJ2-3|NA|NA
TGCAGTGCAACAACGGGTCCAGATACGCAGTATTTT
CSATTGPDTQYF
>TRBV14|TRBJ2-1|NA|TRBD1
TGTGCCAGCAGGGAATCGGGACAGGGGTCCGATGAGCAGTTCTTC
CASRESGQGSDEQFF
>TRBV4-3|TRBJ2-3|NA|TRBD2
TGCGCCAGCAGCCAAGCCGTCCTAGCGGGGGGCACAGATACGCAGTATTTT
CASSQAVLAGGTDTQYF
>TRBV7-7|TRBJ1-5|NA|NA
TGTGCTAGCAGCTTCGTAATGGGGGGCAAACAGCCCCAGCATTTT
CASSFVMGGKQPQHF
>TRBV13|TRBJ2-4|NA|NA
TGTGCCAGCAGGCTATCTACGACTAGGGTATCGGACATTCAGTACTTC
CASRLSTTRVSDIQYF
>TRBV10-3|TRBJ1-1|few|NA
TGTGCCATCAGTGAGTCGTCAGCTGAAGCTTTCTTT
CAISESSAEAFF
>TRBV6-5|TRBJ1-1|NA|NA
TGTGCCAGCAGTTACTCGCGACGCGCCGTCACTGAAGCTTTCTTT
CASSYSRRAVTEAFF
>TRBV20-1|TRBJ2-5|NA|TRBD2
TGCAGTGCTAGACCCAGCGGGGATCAAGAGACCCAGTACTTC
CSARPSGDQETQYF
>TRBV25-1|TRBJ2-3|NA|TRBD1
TGTGCCAGCAGTGAATGGGGGACAGGCACAGATACGCAGTATTTT
CASSEWGTGTDTQYF
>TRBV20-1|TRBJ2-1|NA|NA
TGCAGTGGGGAGGCGAACCTCGGAGATGAGCAGTTCTTC
CSGEANLGDEQFF
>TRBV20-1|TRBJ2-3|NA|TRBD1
TGCAGTGCTAACCCCTCGCAGGGGGCAACAGATACGCAGTATTTT
CSANPSQGATDTQYF
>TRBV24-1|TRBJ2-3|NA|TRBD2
TGTGCCACCAGTGATATCCGGGGGGGGCTCACAGATACGCAGTATTTT
CATSDIRGGLTDTQYF
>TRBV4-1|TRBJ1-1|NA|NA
TGCGCCAGCAGCCAATACACGGGGGGCGGCACTGAAGCTTTCTTT
CASSQYTGGGTEAFF
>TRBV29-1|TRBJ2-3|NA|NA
TGCAGCGTCAAGGACGACAGAGGTTTCCCAGATACGCAGTATTTT
CSVKDDRGFPDTQYF
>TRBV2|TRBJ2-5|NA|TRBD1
TGTGCCAGCAACCAGGGGGTGGGAGAGACCCAGTACTTC
CASNQGVGETQYF
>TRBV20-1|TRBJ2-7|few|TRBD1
TGCAGTGGGACAGGGGGCCTCATATACGAGCAGTACTTC
CSGTGGLIYEQYF
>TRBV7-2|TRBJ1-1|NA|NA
TGTGCCAGCAGCTTAAGCCAAGTTACTGAAGCTTTCTTT
CASSLSQVTEAFF
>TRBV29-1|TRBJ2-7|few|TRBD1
TGCAGCGCAACCGGGACAGGGCCTTCGGAGCAGTACTTC
CSATGTGPSEQYF